This T cell receptor (beta chain) came from a study of CDR3 diversity in severe acne. A single record per CDR3 protein comes from TCRdb applying MiXCR to the PCR reads. The table records about 100,000 distinct CDR3 sequences, 51% of them present only once. V shed 3 bases and J shed 2 bases, with 14 bases lying between them. The CDR3 has 16 residues. CDR1 is MNHNS, CDR2 SASEGT, per germline. This clonotype originated in a male donor with acne. Sequencing was carried out using blood. The V gene is TRBV6-1, the J gene TRBJ2-1; the D gene is possibly TRBD2 (6 bases). In DNA form, the CDR3 reads TGTGCCAGCAGTGATTCCCCAGGGACTCCCTACAATGAGCAGTTCTTC. As protein: CASSDSPGTPYNEQFF.